Below are 23 T cell receptor beta chains sequenced from a single sample in a study of blood T cell repertoires in COVID-19. Sequenced by immunoSEQ multiplex PCR; TCRdb stores in-frame clones only, minus some. This sample has roughly 100,000 clones, with over 65% found just once. The sample was peripheral blood. These receptor sequences come from a man in his 60s with acute or convalescent COVID-19.

The CDR3 DNA reads as TGTGCCACCAGCAGAGAGGTCTCCGGTGGTGGCTACACCTTC. It translates to CATSREVSGGGYTF. This chain joins TRBV15 and TRBJ1-2; no definite D call. Trimming took off 0 bases at V and 7 bases at J, with 12 bases between the two ends. The CDR3 runs to 14 residues. CDR1 and CDR2 from the germline V gene are LNHNV and YYDKDF (reference sequence).

This clone was seen a few times. The gene calls are TRBV10-3 and TRBJ2-3, with TRBD1 matching over 9 bases. The germline gives CDR1 ENHRY, CDR2 SYGVKD. This CDR3 is 15 amino acids long. The trim removed 11 bases at V and 3 bases at J, leaving 12 bases unmatched. The DNA for the CDR3 is TGTGCCTCAAAGGGACAGGGAGCGCCAACAGATACGCAGTATTTT. Amino acids: CASKGQGAPTDTQYF.

In regard to this clone: The germline gene is not matched at one end of the junction; a read error may be the cause. The chain recombines TRBV7-7 with TRBJ2-1, with TRBD1 as a possible D gene (7 bases). CDR1 and CDR2 (germline): SSHAT, FNYEAQ (reference sequence). The CDR3 contains 15 residues. DNA of the CDR3: TGTGCTAGCAGCCAAGGCGGGACAGCACTTAATGAGCAGTTCTTC. As protein: CASSQGGTALNEQFF.

This rearrangement joins TRBV5-1 to TRBJ1-1; 12 bases align to TRBD1. CDR3 length: 18 amino acids. The trim removed 0 bases at V and 1 base at J, leaving 7 bases unmatched. CDR1 is SGHRS, CDR2 YFSETQ, per germline. CDR3: CASSLAGTGGIQNTEAFF. For the CDR3, the DNA is TGCGCCAGCAGCTTGGCCGGGACAGGGGGCATACAGAACACTGAAGCTTTCTTT.

The rearrangement joins TRBV7-9 to TRBJ2-5; 7 positions agree with TRBD2. Germline values: CDR1 SEHNR, CDR2 FQNEAQ (reference sequence). CDR3 length: 16 amino acids. V dropped 4 bases and J dropped 5; count of bases not matched to a gene: 13. The DNA of the CDR3 is TGTGCCAGCAGCTCTCCCGAAAGACTAGCTCAGGAGACCCAGTACTTC. This sequence encodes CASSSPERLAQETQYF.

The J gene is TRBJ2-7, the V gene TRBV28, with TRBD1 identical over 11 bases. The CDR3 is made up of 15 amino acids. The ends lost 6 bases at V and 2 bases at J; junction bases unmatched: 6. From germline, CDR1 is MDHEN and CDR2 SYDVKM. CDR3 DNA sequence: TGTGCCAGCAGGGCCGGGACAGGGGGGACCTACGAGCAGTACTTC. Protein: CASRAGTGGTYEQYF.

The chain recombines TRBV5-4 with TRBJ1-2; TRBD1 aligns across 7 bases. The germline V gene encodes CDR1 SGHNT and CDR2 YYREEE (reference sequence). This CDR3 contains 14 residues. V was pared by 4 bases and J by 4 bases, with 7 bases of the junction left unmatched. The CDR3 is CASSHWRDSYGYTF. CDR3 coding DNA: TGTGCCAGCAGCCATTGGCGGGACAGCTATGGCTACACCTTC.

J is TRBJ1-3 and V is TRBV9, with D maybe TRBD1 (5 bases). The CDR3 is 15 amino acids. V was shortened by 0 bases and J by 1 base, with 8 bases between the two germline ends. Per germline, CDR1 SGDLS and CDR2 YYNGEE. The CDR3 DNA reads as TGTGCCAGCAGCGTAGAGGGGAGGTCTGGAAACACCATATATTTT. It encodes CASSVEGRSGNTIYF.

V usage is TRBV19 and J usage is TRBJ1-5; TRBD1 agrees at 7 bases. CDR3 length: 16 amino acids. The junction had 9 bases not matched to a gene; V was cut back by 3 bases and J by 4 bases. Looked up from germline, CDR1 is LNHDA and CDR2 is SQIVND (reference sequence). The CDR3 loop is CASSMWDSTQNQPQHF. CDR3 nucleotide sequence: TGTGCCAGTAGTATGTGGGACAGTACCCAAAATCAGCCCCAGCATTTT.

The sample holds a few counts of this clone. V and J are TRBV10-3 and TRBJ2-7, with TRBD1 matching over 9 bases. J was trimmed by 5 bases and V by 9 bases; bases with no gene match: 11. The CDR3 spans 14 residues. Germline loops: CDR1 ENHRY, CDR2 SYGVKD. The CDR3 DNA sequence: TGTGCCATACGTCAGGGGACAGGGACTAACGAGCAGTACTTC. It encodes CAIRQGTGTNEQYF.

DNA for the CDR3: TGTGCCAGCAGGCCGGGTCCTCCCTATAATTCACCCCTCCACTTT. Amino acid sequence: CASRPGPPYNSPLHF. The chain couples TRBV25-1 to TRBJ1-6; no clear D. Trimming took 6 bases from V and 2 from J, leaving 11 bases between them. The CDR3 extends over 15 amino acids. CDR1 MGHDK and CDR2 SYGVNS come from the germline V gene.

V gene TRBV25-1 combines with J gene TRBJ1-2, with D perhaps matching TRBD1 (5 bases). CDR1 is MGHDK, CDR2 SYGVNS, per germline. Trimming removed 7 bases at V and 6 bases at J, with 12 bases between. CDR3 size: 12 residues. The CDR3 spells CASTWGVDGYTF. For the CDR3, the DNA is TGTGCCAGCACATGGGGGGTGGATGGCTACACCTTC.

This clone has ten or more counts. The rearrangement links TRBV10-3 to TRBJ1-2; the D gene is possibly TRBD1 (6 bases). Per the germline V gene, CDR1 is ENHRY and CDR2 is SYGVKD. With 10 bases removed from V and 4 bases from J, the gap between germline ends came to 13 bases. CDR3 length: 12 residues. DNA of the CDR3: TGTGCCACATCGACAGGCGCCTATGGCTACACCTTC. This codes for CATSTGAYGYTF.

This sequence joins TRBV21-1 and TRBJ2-7; TRBD2 is the table's D call, not checked against the DNA. TRBV21-1 is labeled a pseudogene. The CDR3 is 16 amino acids. CDR3 nucleotide sequence: TGTGCCAGCAGCAAATCCCCCACTAGCGGAGGCTACGAGCAGTACGTC. It is translated as CASSKSPTSGGYEQYV.

This clone was seen once. This chain links TRBV5-1 with TRBJ2-2; perhaps TRBD1 as D (7 bases). Per germline, CDR1 SGHRS and CDR2 YFSETQ. The CDR3 extends over 16 amino acids. V was cut by 2 bases and J by 4 bases, with 15 bases left in between. The CDR3 DNA reads TGCGCCAGCAGCTTCCTCGACCAGGGGGGCACCGGGGAGCTGTTTTTT. Amino acids: CASSFLDQGGTGELFF.

This chain uses TRBV6-2 or TRBV6-3 with TRBJ1-1, with TRBD1 matching over 12 bases. CDR3 length: 17 amino acids. Germline CDR1 and CDR2: MNHEY and SVGEGT. V was pared by 5 bases and J by 4 bases, with 11 bases of the junction left unmatched. The CDR3 nucleotides are TGTGCCAGCAGTGTCCCGGGACAGGGGGCGCTGGGCACTGAAGCTTTCTTT. Translating gives CASSVPGQGALGTEAFF.

This clone occurred once. V is TRBV19 and J is TRBJ2-1; a possible D gene is TRBD1 (5 bases). Germline CDR1 is LNHDA and CDR2 is SQIVND (reference sequence). The CDR3 consists of 13 residues. Trimming cost V 8 bases and J 6 bases, with 14 bases left between them. This CDR3 is CASEAREFNEQFF. The CDR3 DNA follows: TGTGCCAGTGAGGCCAGGGAATTCAATGAGCAGTTCTTC.

The V call is TRBV28, the J call TRBJ1-1; D unresolved. The CDR3 extends over 13 amino acids. The germline CDR1 and CDR2 sequences are MDHEN and SYDVKM. Trimming took 10 bases from V and 4 from J, leaving 16 bases between them. The CDR3 sequence: CATLQTESTEAFF. The CDR3 DNA reads as TGTGCCACCCTACAAACAGAGAGCACTGAAGCTTTCTTT.

This clone was seen a handful of times. The chain combines TRBV7-9 with TRBJ2-3; D may be TRBD2 (6 bases). Trimming cost V 4 bases and J 0 bases, with 8 bases left between them. CDR1 SEHNR and CDR2 FQNEAQ come from the germline V gene (reference sequence). CDR3 size: 14 residues. The CDR3 region has the DNA TGTGCCAGCAGCTCCGGGACTAGCACAGATACGCAGTATTTT. Amino acid sequence: CASSSGTSTDTQYF.

This clone was recorded once. The rearrangement links TRBV29-1 to TRBJ1-1, with TRBD1 as a possible D gene (6 bases). The CDR3 loop spans 12 amino acids. Germline values: CDR1 SQVTM, CDR2 ANQGSEA. Trimming took off 1 base at V and 7 bases at J, with 10 bases between the two ends. As DNA, the CDR3 is TGCAGCGTTGAAGGGGACACCATTGAAGCTTTCTTT. Its protein product is CSVEGDTIEAFF.

This clone has a single count. The gene calls are TRBV27 and TRBJ2-1; 8 nucleotides match TRBD2. Germline V lookup: CDR1 MNHEY, CDR2 SMNVEV (reference sequence). The trim removed 5 bases at V and 8 bases at J, leaving 8 bases unmatched. The CDR3 spans 14 residues. The DNA of the CDR3 is TGTGCCAGCAGTATTAGCGGGATAGGCGATGAGCAGTTCTTC. It encodes CASSISGIGDEQFF.

V usage is TRBV5-1 and J usage is TRBJ2-1; TRBD2 agrees at 7 bases. CDR1 and CDR2 (germline): SGHRS, YFSETQ. V lost 4 bases to trimming and J lost 0 bases; unmatched junction nucleotides: 7. The CDR3 length is 16 residues. The CDR3 bases are TGCGCCAGCAGCCACGGGAGGCGGAGCTCCTACAATGAGCAGTTCTTC. Its protein is CASSHGRRSSYNEQFF.

The rearrangement uses TRBV12-3 or TRBV12-4 and TRBJ1-2, with a tentative D call TRBD1 (6 bases). Between the trimmed V and J ends, which lost 10 bases and 4 bases, there was a span of 16 bases. The CDR3 is 13 amino acids. CDR3 bases: TGTGCCACCAATCCAACAGGGTTCTATGGCTACACCTTC. Translating gives CATNPTGFYGYTF.